One sample yielded the 19 T cell receptor beta chains listed below, sequenced in a study of CD8 T cells in Susac syndrome (dated by TCRdb to the late 2010s). Libraries were constructed by the immunoSEQ multiplex PCR assay. RNA was extracted using the RNeasy kit, and about 0.5 to 1 ug of the RNA was reverse transcribed with random hexamers. Using fastp at Q25 and MiXCR, TCRdb reprocessed the public reads and kept productive beta chains. Every distinct CDR3 protein forms one entry, paired with its most common genes and DNA. Recorded for this sample are about 200,000 distinct CDR3 sequences; approximately 96% of them occurred a single time. In total, the top ten clones hold approximately 0.1% of the sample. The sample comprised CD4+ T cells from PBMCs. All receptors derive from a human donor with multiple sclerosis.

The chain joins TRBV20-1 to TRBJ2-7; possibly TRBD2 for D (5 bases). CDR1 DFQATT and CDR2 SNEGSKA come from the germline V gene (reference sequence). The CDR3 contains 16 residues. Trimming left V 2 bases short and J 3 bases short, with 20 bases between. DNA of the CDR3: TGCAGTGCTAGACCTCGTCTTTCGGGGTTTAACTACGAGCAGTACTTC. This sequence encodes CSARPRLSGFNYEQYF.

CDR3 amino acids: CSVSRERDGNTIYF. Here the CDR3 DNA reads TGCAGCGTTTCCAGGGAAAGGGATGGAAACACCATATATTTT. This sequence joins TRBV29-1 and TRBJ1-3; the D gene is possibly TRBD1 (5 bases). The CDR3 is made up of 14 amino acids. Trimming stripped 5 bases from V and 3 bases from J, with 14 bases between. CDR1 SQVTM and CDR2 ANQGSEA come from the germline V gene.

The gene calls are TRBV25-1 and TRBJ1-4; D unresolved. The CDR3 is 14 amino acids. V shed 2 bases and J shed 12 bases, with 16 bases lying between them. CDR1 and CDR2 (germline): MGHDK, SYGVNS. Here the CDR3 DNA reads TGTGCCAGCAGTGAAAGGATAAGAGGAAGTGAACTGTTTTTT. Protein: CASSERIRGSELFF.

The V call is TRBV14, the J call TRBJ1-1, with 9 bases fitting TRBD1. V gave up 2 bases and J gave up 11 bases; unmatched junction bases: 12. Germline V CDR1 and CDR2: SGHDN, FVKESK. The CDR3 is 15 amino acids. The CDR3 reads CASSQLPGTGTNAFF. The CDR3 region has the DNA TGTGCCAGCAGCCAATTGCCCGGGACAGGGACGAACGCTTTCTTT. The entire variable domain, with the rest obtained from reference TRBV14 and TRBJ1-1, is as follows: EAGVTQFPSHSVIEKGQTVTLRCDPISGHDNLYWYRRVMGKEIKFLLHFVKESKQDESGMPNNRFLAERTGGTYSTLKVQPAELEDSGVYFCASSQLPGTGTNAFFGQGTRLTVV.

The chain links TRBV3-1 to TRBJ2-7; D is possibly TRBD1 (6 bases). The CDR3 totals 14 residues. The germline CDR1 and CDR2 sequences are LGHDT and YNNKEL (reference sequence). V lost 4 bases to trimming and J lost 1 base, with 11 bases between them. In DNA form, the CDR3 reads TGTGCCAGCAGCCCCCGACAGGAATCCTACGAGCAGTACTTC. Residues: CASSPRQESYEQYF.

This clonotype was seen only once. V and J are TRBV29-1 and TRBJ2-1, with D perhaps TRBD1 (5 bases). The germline gives CDR1 SQVTM, CDR2 ANQGSEA. The CDR3 spans 14 residues. V was trimmed by 7 bases and J by 3 bases, leaving 16 bases between them. The DNA of the CDR3 is TGCAGCGCCCGGACACGGGCGAGCTACAATGAGCAGTTCTTC. Its translation: CSARTRASYNEQFF.

This chain links TRBV20-1 with TRBJ2-5; maybe TRBD1 (6 bases). Germline V gives CDR1 DFQATT, CDR2 SNEGSKA (reference sequence). The CDR3 has 12 residues. V was shortened by 6 bases and J by 5 bases, with 13 bases between the two germline ends. The CDR3 spells CSAIDRSETQYF. CDR3 bases: TGCAGTGCAATCGACAGGAGTGAGACCCAGTACTTC.

The chain combines TRBV7-2 with TRBJ1-5; D is undetermined. CDR3 size: 14 residues. Between the trimmed V and J ends, which lost 2 bases and 4 bases, there was a span of 9 bases. CDR1 is SGHTA and CDR2 is FQGNSA in the germline V gene. The CDR3 region has the DNA TGTGCCAGCAGCTTAATGCCCCCGAATCAGCCCCAGCATTTT. Protein: CASSLMPPNQPQHF.

The chain couples TRBV30 to TRBJ1-2; D gene uncertain. Trimming took off 4 bases at V and 2 bases at J, with 5 bases between the two ends. CDR1 GTSNPN and CDR2 SVGIG come from the germline V gene (reference sequence). The CDR3 is made up of 11 amino acids. Here the CDR3 reads CAWTVNYGYTF. In nucleotides, the CDR3 is TGTGCCTGGACGGTAAACTATGGCTACACCTTC.

This clonotype was seen just once. The V gene is TRBV5-1, the J gene TRBJ2-7; perhaps D is TRBD1 or TRBD2 (6 bases each). The CDR3 length is 16 residues. Per germline, CDR1 SGHRS and CDR2 YFSETQ. The germline V and J ends were trimmed by 0 bases and 0 bases, with 13 bases remaining between them. The CDR3 is CASSLDGGTISYEQYF. In DNA form, the CDR3 reads TGCGCCAGCAGCTTGGACGGGGGCACGATCTCCTACGAGCAGTACTTC.

J is TRBJ1-2 and V is TRBV2; no reliable D call. CDR1 is SNHLY, CDR2 FYNNEI, per germline. V was pared by 2 bases and J by 1 base, with 14 bases between. The CDR3 is 16 amino acids. CDR3 sequence: CASSESRQAYNYGYTF. The CDR3 DNA is TGTGCCAGCAGTGAATCTAGGCAGGCCTATAACTATGGCTACACCTTC.

Written as DNA, the CDR3 is TGCAGCCCCTTGAGAATCGGACAGGGGAACACTGAAGCTTTCTTT. Protein product: CSPLRIGQGNTEAFF. This chain joins TRBV20-1 and TRBJ1-1, with 8 nucleotides matching TRBD1. The germline CDR1 and CDR2 sequences are DFQATT and SNEGSKA (reference sequence). The CDR3 covers 15 residues.

This chain links TRBV20-1 with TRBJ1-1, with TRBD1 as a possible D gene (5 bases). CDR3 size: 14 residues. The V end lost 0 bases, the J end lost 8 bases, and 16 bases lay between the germline ends. Germline V gene sequence: CDR1 DFQATT, CDR2 SNEGSKA (reference sequence). The CDR3 protein is CSARDASRGAEAFF. CDR3 coding DNA: TGCAGTGCTAGAGATGCGAGTCGAGGGGCGGAAGCTTTCTTT.

This clonotype appeared a single time. This chain connects TRBV7-9 to TRBJ1-5, with D perhaps matching TRBD1 (6 bases). Deletions cut 4 bases from V and 5 bases from J, with 15 bases between. Germline V gene lookup returns CDR1 SEHNR and CDR2 FQNEAQ (reference sequence). This CDR3 region has 15 residues. In DNA, the CDR3 is TGTGCCAGCAGCTCTGGGAGTGGGGGCGATCAGCCCCAGCATTTT. This sequence encodes CASSSGSGGDQPQHF. The variable domain in full, completed from reference TRBV7-9 and TRBJ1-5, reads DTGVSQNPRHKITKRGQNVTFRCDPISEHNRLYWYRQTLGQGPEFLTYFQNEAQLEKSRLLSDRFSAERPKGSFSTLEIQRTEQGDSAMYLCASSSGSGGDQPQHFGDGTRLSIL.

The chain carries TRBV18 and TRBJ2-3, with TRBD2 matching over 9 bases. In germline, CDR1 is KGHSH, CDR2 LQKENI. The CDR3 has 16 amino acids. V gave up 1 base and J gave up 3 bases; unmatched junction bases: 5. For the CDR3, the DNA is TGTGCCAGCTCACCACTCGCGGGGGGGTCGACAGATACGCAGTATTTT. Encoded protein: CASSPLAGGSTDTQYF.

The chain's CDR3 is CASAWGGSGQETQYF. CDR3 sequence (DNA): TGTGCCAGCGCCTGGGGGGGATCGGGACAAGAGACCCAGTACTTC. The rearrangement links TRBV2 to TRBJ2-5; 7 bases line up with TRBD2. Germline CDR1 and CDR2: SNHLY and FYNNEI. V lost 8 bases and J lost 2; bases outside the gene matches: 11. This CDR3 comprises 15 residues.

The chain has TRBV29-1 and TRBJ2-2; D is possibly TRBD2 (6 bases). V was trimmed by 1 base and J by 4 bases, leaving 13 bases between them. In germline, CDR1 is SQVTM, CDR2 ANQGSEA. The CDR3 contains 15 residues. This CDR3 reads CSVEVRGWGTGELFF. The DNA of the CDR3 is TGCAGCGTTGAAGTGCGGGGCTGGGGCACCGGGGAGCTGTTTTTT.

The chain is built from TRBV20-1 and TRBJ2-1, with 11 bases that match TRBD2. This CDR3 region has 14 residues. Trimming at V came to 4 bases and at J to 1 base, leaving 0 bases not matched to a gene. Per the germline V gene, CDR1 is DFQATT and CDR2 is SNEGSKA (reference sequence). The CDR3 is CSATSGGSYNEQFF. Here the CDR3 DNA reads TGCAGTGCTACTAGCGGGGGGTCCTACAATGAGCAGTTCTTC.

The chain links TRBV3-1 to TRBJ2-1; tentative D call: TRBD2 (6 bases). Germline CDR1 LGHDT, CDR2 YNNKEL (reference sequence). Trimming cost V 6 bases and J 13 bases, with 16 bases left between them. The length of the CDR3 is 12 residues. CDR3: CASRISGTQQFF. CDR3 in DNA: TGTGCCAGCAGAATCTCCGGGACTCAACAGTTCTTC.